This T cell receptor (beta chain) was captured in a study of response to subunit inactivated influenza vaccine. The V end lost 6 bases, the J end lost 2 bases, and 20 bases lay between the germline ends. This CDR3 region has 15 residues. CDR1 is DFQATT, CDR2 SNEGSKA, per germline (reference sequence). TCRdb fed the RT-PCR reads into MiXCR, producing one record per CDR3 protein. Here the sample spans roughly 550,000 distinct CDR3 sequences, roughly a quarter being singletons. These same records also appear under a second study, on T cells expressing NK-cell markers. As that study records: Beta-chain TCR cDNA was generated via 5'RACE template switching with UMIs. Sorted T-cell subsets CD3+CD56+NKG2C+, CD3+CD56+NKG2C- and CD3+CD56-NKG2C+ were TCR beta-sequenced. HCMV seropositivity characterized most of the eight sequenced donors, and seronegativity one. NKG2C+ dominant clonotypes from 6 or 7 donors made up about 1.0-7.5% of CD8+ T cells.

J is TRBJ2-7 and V is TRBV20-1, with D possibly TRBD1 on 5 matching bases. The sequence derives from a man in his forties or fifties who received an inactivated influenza vaccine. This material consisted of CD4+ T cells sorted from PBMCs, taken 11 to 12 days after vaccination. The CDR3 sequence is CSAEPSQGIPYEQYF. The DNA of the CDR3 is TGCAGTGCCGAACCGTCCCAGGGTATTCCCTACGAGCAGTACTTC.